A selection of T cell receptor beta chains follows, all from one sample in a study of Graves' ophthalmopathy and Graves' hyperthyroidism. TCRdb passed the multiplex PCR reads through MiXCR, listing each CDR3 protein once. Of roughly 420,000 distinct CDR3 sequences detected, 20% to 25% appear once; the ten largest clones hold roughly 3%. The sample consisted of peripheral blood. The source of these receptors is a woman under 30 with stable Graves' hyperthyroidism. CDR3s include the opening cysteine and the closing phenylalanine or tryptophan. A D gene is named only where the DNA matches it firmly. Clone size appears in some rows only: once, few, many, or a class for an expanded clone.

J,size,D,V,CDR3,DNA
TRBJ2-5,-,TRBD2,TRBV20-1,CSAPTTGGRLAGGETQYF,TGCAGTGCTCCGACGACAGGGGGTAGACTAGCGGGAGGGGAGACCCAGTACTTC
TRBJ2-6,many,-,TRBV19,CASKPNSGANVLTF,TGTGCCAGTAAACCGAACTCTGGGGCCAACGTCCTGACTTTC
TRBJ2-5,-,-,TRBV27,CASSLGLSGEAQYF,TGTGCCAGCAGTTTAGGACTGTCGGGGGAGGCCCAGTACTTC
TRBJ1-2,many,TRBD1,TRBV28,CASRTGVSYGYTF,TGTGCCAGCAGAACAGGGGTCAGCTATGGCTACACCTTC
TRBJ1-5,many,-,TRBV30,CAWSVRRGGQPQHF,TGTGCCTGGAGTGTAAGAAGGGGTGGACAGCCCCAGCATTTT
TRBJ2-7,many,-,TRBV11-1,CASSLAQVTRNPYEQYF,TGTGCCAGCAGCTTAGCGCAAGTGACGCGGAACCCCTACGAGCAGTACTTC
TRBJ2-5,many,-,TRBV6-5,CASPSGRGLRETQYF,TGTGCCAGCCCTAGTGGGAGGGGGCTTCGAGAGACCCAGTACTTC
TRBJ2-7,many,-,TRBV12-3/TRBV12-4,CASSQYRDTTDEQYF,TGTGCCAGCAGTCAATACCGGGACACAACTGACGAGCAGTACTTC
TRBJ1-2,many,-,TRBV30,CAWSVQGAGFGYTF,TGTGCCTGGAGTGTACAGGGTGCAGGGTTCGGCTACACCTTC
TRBJ1-3,-,-,TRBV6-2/TRBV6-3,CASTPSRIGTLSGNTIYF,TGTGCCAGCACCCCCAGTCGTATAGGGACCCTCTCTGGAAACACCATATATTTT
TRBJ2-5,many,-,TRBV6-5,CASSYSNRAETQYF,TGTGCCAGCAGTTACTCGAACAGGGCAGAGACCCAGTACTTC
TRBJ1-2,few,TRBD1,TRBV6-1,CASSGQGVNYGYTF,TGTGCCAGCAGTGGACAGGGTGTGAACTATGGCTACACCTTC
TRBJ1-5,many,TRBD1,TRBV28,CASSETGVQRPQHF,TGTGCCAGCAGTGAGACAGGGGTGCAGCGGCCCCAGCATTTT
TRBJ1-5,-,-,TRBV20-1,CSARDSSNQPQHF,TGCAGTGCTAGGGACAGTAGCAATCAGCCCCAGCATTTT
TRBJ2-2,-,TRBD2,TRBV28,CASSSPLGLALTGELFF,TGTGCCAGCAGTTCCCCACTGGGACTAGCGTTGACCGGGGAGCTGTTTTTT
TRBJ1-1,many,-,TRBV6-1,CASTMLQGTEAFF,TGTGCCAGCACTATGCTACAGGGTACTGAAGCTTTCTTT
TRBJ2-6,many,-,TRBV4-2,CASSHTDSSGANVLTF,TGTGCCAGCAGCCATACCGACAGCTCTGGGGCCAACGTCCTGACTTTC
TRBJ1-1,many,TRBD1,TRBV12-3/TRBV12-4,CASSLRRTGGTEAFF,TGTGCCAGCAGTTTAAGGCGGACAGGCGGCACTGAAGCTTTCTTT
TRBJ2-5,many,TRBD1,TRBV29-1,CSVAIQGETQYF,TGCAGCGTTGCTATACAGGGGGAGACCCAGTACTTC
TRBJ1-5,many,-,TRBV28,CASTSRWGGQPQHF,TGTGCCAGCACCTCACGGTGGGGAGGACAGCCCCAGCATTTT
TRBJ2-2,many,-,TRBV15,CATSRGDGISNTGELFF,TGTGCCACCAGCAGAGGTGACGGGATTTCGAACACCGGGGAGCTGTTTTTT
TRBJ1-5,many,-,TRBV12-3/TRBV12-4,CASTLRPGPGVSNQPQHF,TGTGCCAGCACCCTACGTCCAGGGCCCGGGGTCAGCAATCAGCCCCAGCATTTT
TRBJ1-2,few,TRBD1,TRBV12-3/TRBV12-4,CASSPRGTVYGYTF,TGTGCCAGCAGTCCTCGAGGGACAGTTTATGGCTACACCTTC
TRBJ1-2,-,TRBD1,TRBV4-2,CASSQYTGQEVFYTF,TGTGCCAGCAGCCAATACACCGGACAGGAAGTTTTCTACACCTTC
TRBJ2-5,many,-,TRBV7-9,CASSQGWLQETQYF,TGTGCCAGCAGTCAGGGGTGGTTACAAGAGACCCAGTACTTC
TRBJ1-1,-,-,TRBV29-1,CSVTGAANTEAFF,TGCAGCGTCACGGGGGCGGCGAACACTGAAGCTTTCTTT
TRBJ2-7,-,TRBD2,TRBV11-1,CASSPRASGGVSYEQYF,TGTGCCAGCAGCCCTAGGGCTAGCGGGGGGGTCTCCTACGAGCAGTACTTC
TRBJ1-2,many,-,TRBV7-2,CASSAHRDFYGYTF,TGTGCCAGCAGCGCTCACCGGGATTTTTATGGCTACACCTTC
TRBJ2-4,many,TRBD1,TRBV7-9,CASGLWPGQGFENIQYF,TGTGCCAGCGGCTTGTGGCCGGGACAGGGTTTTGAGAACATTCAGTACTTC
TRBJ1-1,many,-,TRBV6-1,CASSKTVLNTEAFF,TGTGCCAGCAGTAAAACCGTCCTGAACACTGAAGCTTTCTTT
TRBJ1-2,-,TRBD1,TRBV6-1,CASSTPPGQGVYGYTF,TGTGCCAGCAGTACACCCCCGGGACAGGGAGTCTATGGCTACACCTTC
TRBJ2-5,many,TRBD2,TRBV28,CASSYGLAGLKETQYF,TGTGCCAGCAGTTATGGACTAGCGGGGTTAAAAGAGACCCAGTACTTC
TRBJ1-2,-,-,TRBV30,CAFGGNYGYTF,TGTGCCTTCGGCGGAAACTATGGCTACACCTTC
TRBJ2-4,-,-,TRBV6-2/TRBV6-3,CASTGIEFAKNIQYF,TGTGCCAGCACGGGTATAGAATTTGCCAAAAACATTCAGTACTTC